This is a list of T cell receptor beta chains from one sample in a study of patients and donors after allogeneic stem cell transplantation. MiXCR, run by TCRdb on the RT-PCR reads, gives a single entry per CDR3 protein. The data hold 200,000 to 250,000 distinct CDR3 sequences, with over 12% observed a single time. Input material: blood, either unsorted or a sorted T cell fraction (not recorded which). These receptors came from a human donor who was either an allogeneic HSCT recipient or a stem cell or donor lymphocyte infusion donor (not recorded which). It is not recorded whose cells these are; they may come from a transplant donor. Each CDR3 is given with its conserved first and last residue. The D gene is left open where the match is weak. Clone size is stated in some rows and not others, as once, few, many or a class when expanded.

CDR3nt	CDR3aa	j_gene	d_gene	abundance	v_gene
TGTGCCACCAGCAGAGATCGACGGGAGGAGGAGACCCAGTACTTC	CATSRDRREEETQYF	TRBJ2-5	TRBD2	NA	TRBV15
TGCAGTGCTACCGGGACAGCTAACTATGGCTACACCTTC	CSATGTANYGYTF	TRBJ1-2	TRBD1	NA	TRBV20-1
TGCGCCAGCAGCCAACTGAGGGGAATCACCGGGGAGCTGTTTTTT	CASSQLRGITGELFF	TRBJ2-2	NA	NA	TRBV4-3
TGTGCCAGCAAGCTTACAGGGTCTGGAAACACCATATATTTT	CASKLTGSGNTIYF	TRBJ1-3	NA	NA	TRBV2
TGTGCCAGCAGCAACGGGGGGGGATACGAGCAGTACTTC	CASSNGGGYEQYF	TRBJ2-7	TRBD2	NA	TRBV6-1
TGTGCCAGCAGGCGGGGACAGGGGGCGAGCTATGGCTACACCTTC	CASRRGQGASYGYTF	TRBJ1-2	TRBD1	few	TRBV2
TGTGCCAGCAGTTTAGAAACGGGGGTGGCTAACTATGGCTACACCTTC	CASSLETGVANYGYTF	TRBJ1-2	NA	many	TRBV12-3/TRBV12-4
TGTGCCAGCAGCGTAAAGAGACAGGGAAGACTGTTTTTT	CASSVKRQGRLFF	TRBJ1-4	TRBD1	NA	TRBV9
TGTGCCAGCAGTTACAAGTCGCAGGGGACTGAAGCTTTCTTT	CASSYKSQGTEAFF	TRBJ1-1	NA	NA	TRBV6-5
TGTGCCAGCAGTTACTCTTGGGACACGAATGAAAAACTGTTTTTT	CASSYSWDTNEKLFF	TRBJ1-4	NA	NA	TRBV6-2/TRBV6-3
TGTGCCACCAGTGGCCCGGACAGGGGCCAAGGGGGCTACACCTTC	CATSGPDRGQGGYTF	TRBJ1-2	TRBD1	NA	TRBV24-1
TGTGCCAGCAGCTGGTCCGACAGGGTCCTCGGCTACACCTTC	CASSWSDRVLGYTF	TRBJ1-2	TRBD1	few	TRBV7-2
TGTGCCAGCAAAGTGACAGGGGGCGACTATGGCTACACCTTC	CASKVTGGDYGYTF	TRBJ1-2	TRBD1	many	TRBV27
TGCGCCAGCAGCTTGTTGGTCGGGGCTTACGAGCAGTACTTC	CASSLLVGAYEQYF	TRBJ2-7	NA	many	TRBV5-1
TGTGCCAGCAGCCTGACACGGGGCATCAACGAGCAGTACTTC	CASSLTRGINEQYF	TRBJ2-7	NA	few	TRBV11-2
TGTGCCAGCAGCCAGACTGGACTGTCGGATACGCAGTATTTT	CASSQTGLSDTQYF	TRBJ2-3	NA	many	TRBV5-4
TGTGCCAGCAGTCCCCTCCGGGCTGAAGCTTTCTTT	CASSPLRAEAFF	TRBJ1-1	NA	few	TRBV12-3/TRBV12-4
TGTGCCAGCAGTGAAGCGCCCGGCTACGAGCAGTACTTC	CASSEAPGYEQYF	TRBJ2-7	NA	few	TRBV2
TGTGCCAGCAGCCCGGACTATTTCTCCTACGAGCAGTACTTC	CASSPDYFSYEQYF	TRBJ2-7	NA	NA	TRBV7-2
TGTGCCAGCAGACAAGGACTAGCGAAGGTCGAGCAGTACTTC	CASRQGLAKVEQYF	TRBJ2-7	TRBD2	few	TRBV6-1
TGTGCCAGCGGGGGGCTAGCGGGAACCTACAATGAGCAGTTCTTC	CASGGLAGTYNEQFF	TRBJ2-1	TRBD2	many	TRBV6-1
TGCGCCAGCGGGGGGACAGTGAACACTGAAGCTTTCTTT	CASGGTVNTEAFF	TRBJ1-1	TRBD1	NA	TRBV5-1
TGCGCCAGCAGCTTGGGAGGGGGCCTCGAGACCCAGTACTTC	CASSLGGGLETQYF	TRBJ2-5	TRBD1	NA	TRBV5-1